This T cell receptor (beta chain) was captured by sequencing in a study of blood T cell repertoires in COVID-19. Study summary: PBMCs, B-cell-depleted T cells, or T cells were the source of the cDNA or gDNA that made up the material.

Libraries were prepared by immunoSEQ multiplex PCR; TCRdb keeps only in-frame clonotypes and omits some of them. The sample includes 150,000 to 200,000 clones, about four fifths seen only once; the top ten take around 10%. CDR3 length: 14 residues. Germline CDR1 and CDR2: LGHDT and YNNKEL (reference sequence). V lost 6 bases to trimming and J lost 2 bases, with 14 bases between them. This rearrangement joins TRBV3-1 (or the pseudogene TRBV3-2) to TRBJ2-7; TRBD1 might be the D (6 bases). Sequencing input: PBMCs or T cells enriched from blood (not recorded which). The clonotype comes from a middle-aged man who had recovered from COVID-19. The CDR3 sequence: CASRLSNRAYEQYF. Written as DNA, the CDR3 is TGTGCCAGCAGACTTAGCAACAGGGCCTACGAGCAGTACTTC.